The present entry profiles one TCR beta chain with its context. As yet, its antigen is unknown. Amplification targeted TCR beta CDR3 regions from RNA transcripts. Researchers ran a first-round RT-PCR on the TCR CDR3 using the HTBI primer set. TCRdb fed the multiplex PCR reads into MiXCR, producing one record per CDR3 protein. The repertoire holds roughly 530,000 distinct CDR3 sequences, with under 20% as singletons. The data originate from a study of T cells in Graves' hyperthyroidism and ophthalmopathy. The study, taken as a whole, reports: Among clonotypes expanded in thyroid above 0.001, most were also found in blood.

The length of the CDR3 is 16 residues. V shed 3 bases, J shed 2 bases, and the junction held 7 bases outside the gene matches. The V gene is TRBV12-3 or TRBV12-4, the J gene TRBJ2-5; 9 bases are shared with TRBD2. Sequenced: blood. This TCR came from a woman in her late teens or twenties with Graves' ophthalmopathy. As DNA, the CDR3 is TGTGCCAGCAGTTTTTTTTTAGCGGGGGCGCAAGAGACCCAGTACTTC. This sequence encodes CASSFFLAGAQETQYF.